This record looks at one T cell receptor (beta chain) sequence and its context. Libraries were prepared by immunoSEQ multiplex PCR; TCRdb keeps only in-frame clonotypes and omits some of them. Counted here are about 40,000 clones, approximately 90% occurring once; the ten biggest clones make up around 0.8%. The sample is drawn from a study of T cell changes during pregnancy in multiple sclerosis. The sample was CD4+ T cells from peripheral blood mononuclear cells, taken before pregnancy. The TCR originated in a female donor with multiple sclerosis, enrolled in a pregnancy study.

Written as DNA, the CDR3 is TGCAGCGTTGGTCTGGGACAGATAGGAAACACCATATATTTT. Protein product: CSVGLGQIGNTIYF. V usage is TRBV29-1 and J usage is TRBJ1-3; 7 nucleotides agree with TRBD1. CDR3 length: 14 residues. V dropped 4 bases and J dropped 4; count of bases not matched to a gene: 7. Germline V gives CDR1 SQVTM, CDR2 ANQGSEA.